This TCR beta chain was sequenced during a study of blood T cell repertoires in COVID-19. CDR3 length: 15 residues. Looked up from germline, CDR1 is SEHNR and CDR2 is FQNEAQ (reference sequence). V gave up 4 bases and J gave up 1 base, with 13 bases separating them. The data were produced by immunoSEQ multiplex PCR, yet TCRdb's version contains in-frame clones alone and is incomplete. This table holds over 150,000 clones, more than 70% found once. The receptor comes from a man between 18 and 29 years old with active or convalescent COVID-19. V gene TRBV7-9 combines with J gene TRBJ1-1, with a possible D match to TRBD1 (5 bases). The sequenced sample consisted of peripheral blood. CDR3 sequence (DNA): TGTGCCAGCAGCTACGGGGGTGGAAGGAACACTGAAGCTTTCTTT. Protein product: CASSYGGGRNTEAFF.